The 28 T cell receptor beta chains below come from one sample, sequenced in a study of T cells in Graves' hyperthyroidism and ophthalmopathy. The TCR beta CDR3 regions underwent amplification using RNA transcripts as the source. A set of HTBI primers served as the primers for a first-round RT-PCR of the TCR CDR3. TCRdb redid the calling of the multiplex PCR reads with MiXCR, one entry per CDR3 protein. This table holds fewer than 650,000 distinct CDR3 sequences, 12% to 15% found once. The sequencing sample was made of blood. The receptors originated from a woman between 18 and 30 years old with Graves' ophthalmopathy.

This clonotype came up many times. The gene calls are TRBV12-3 or TRBV12-4 and TRBJ1-1, with no clear D. The CDR3 is 15 amino acids. Trimming took 1 base from V and 0 from J, leaving 9 bases between them. The CDR3 spells CASSLGAAMNTEAFF. CDR3 nucleotide sequence: TGTGCCAGCAGTTTAGGGGCAGCGATGAACACTGAAGCTTTCTTT.

This clonotype was seen many times. V gene TRBV30 combines with J gene TRBJ1-2, with D maybe TRBD1 (5 bases). V was trimmed by 2 bases and J by 3 bases, leaving 13 bases between them. Looked up from germline, CDR1 is GTSNPN and CDR2 is SVGIG (reference sequence). The CDR3 totals 14 residues. The CDR3 region is CAWSRGPGHYGYTF. The CDR3 DNA reads as TGTGCCTGGAGTAGGGGTCCCGGTCACTATGGCTACACCTTC. The full variable domain, its missing parts supplied by reference TRBV30 and TRBJ1-2, is SQTIHQWPATLVQPVGSPLSLECTVEGTSNPNLYWYRQAAGRGLQLLFYSVGIGQISSEVPQNLSASRPQDRQFILSSKKLLLSDSGFYLCAWSRGPGHYGYTFGSGTRLTVV.

This clonotype was detected a few times. This may stem from a read error, because a much larger clone lies one nucleotide away. The final CDR3 position lacks the conserved phenylalanine or tryptophan, pointing to a likely read error. The V gene is TRBV2, the J gene TRBJ2-7; a possible D gene is TRBD2 (6 bases). The CDR3 totals 13 residues. Trimming took off 7 bases at V and 3 bases at J, with 13 bases between the two ends. The germline V gene has CDR1 SNHLY and CDR2 FYNNEI. CDR3 amino acids: CASMGAGVYEQYL. CDR3 nucleotides: TGTGCCAGCATGGGAGCGGGTGTCTACGAGCAGTACCTC.

In its sample, this clonotype was seen many times. The CDR3 loop is CSATTGHISNQPQHF. DNA for the CDR3: TGCAGTGCTACAACGGGACATATTAGCAATCAGCCCCAGCATTTT. The chain employs TRBV20-1 and TRBJ1-5; D is perhaps TRBD1 (6 bases). The CDR3 consists of 15 residues. Between the trimmed V and J ends, which lost 4 bases and 0 bases, there was a span of 13 bases. CDR1 DFQATT and CDR2 SNEGSKA come from the germline V gene (reference sequence).

This clonotype occurred many times. This sequence may be a read error, since a much larger clone differs from it by one base. Here the CDR3 DNA reads TGTGCCAGCAGCCACGGGGACACTGAAGCTTTCTTT. Amino acid sequence: CASSHGDTEAFF. The chain combines TRBV7-9 with TRBJ1-1, with unresolved D. The CDR3 length is 12 residues. Trimming stripped 5 bases from V and 3 bases from J, with 7 bases between. CDR1 SEHNR and CDR2 FQNEAQ come from the germline V gene (reference sequence).

This clonotype was observed at least ten times. This sequence joins TRBV12-3 or TRBV12-4 and TRBJ1-2; TRBD1 is a possible D gene (5 bases). The CDR3 totals 15 residues. The V end lost 8 bases, the J end lost 3 bases, and 19 bases lay between the germline ends. This CDR3 reads CASGTAGAPYYGYTF. CDR3 sequence (DNA): TGTGCCAGCGGGACCGCCGGGGCGCCATACTATGGCTACACCTTC.

This rearrangement joins TRBV5-5 to TRBJ1-1; no clear D gene. The V end lost 1 base, the J end lost 8 bases, and 9 bases lay between the germline ends. The CDR3 extends over 12 amino acids. The germline gives CDR1 SGHKS, CDR2 YYEKEE (reference sequence). CDR3 residues: CASSLTADEAFF. Here the CDR3 DNA reads TGTGCCAGCAGCTTGACGGCAGACGAAGCTTTCTTT.

This clonotype was picked up a small number of times. The V and J genes are TRBV2 and TRBJ1-4; no definite D call. Germline V gene lookup returns CDR1 SNHLY and CDR2 FYNNEI. Trimming pared 4 bases from V and 4 bases from J, leaving 13 bases between. This CDR3 contains 15 residues. The CDR3 region has the DNA TGTGCCAGCAGTGGGGGAGCGGGCCTTAATGAAAAACTGTTTTTT. Translation gives CASSGGAGLNEKLFF.

In this sample, this clonotype turned up many times. This chain uses TRBV6-6 with TRBJ2-5, with D uncertain. Germline values: CDR1 MNHNY, CDR2 SVGAGI (reference sequence). Trimming shortened V by 2 bases and J by 5 bases, and 3 bases separated the two germline ends. This CDR3 comprises 11 residues. The CDR3 protein is CASSYDETQYF. The CDR3, as DNA: TGTGCCAGCAGTTACGATGAGACCCAGTACTTC.

In its sample, this clonotype was seen a few times. This CDR3 reads CASSQVLAGGDPFF. In DNA form, the CDR3 reads TGTGCCAGCAGCCAAGTACTAGCGGGAGGGGATCCGTTCTTC. V is TRBV4-2 and J is TRBJ2-1, with TRBD2 matching 13 bases. Unmatched junction bases numbered 6, after V lost 1 base and J lost 15 bases. Per germline, CDR1 LGHNA and CDR2 YNFKEQ. The CDR3 has 14 amino acids.

This clonotype was found many times. The J gene is TRBJ1-2, the V gene TRBV29-1; 8 nucleotides line up with TRBD1. Germline CDR1 reads SQVTM; CDR2 reads ANQGSEA. CDR3 size: 12 residues. The trim removed 6 bases at V and 7 bases at J, leaving 7 bases unmatched. CDR3 amino acids: CSVDGDRGGYTF. CDR3 sequence (DNA): TGCAGCGTCGATGGTGACAGGGGTGGCTACACCTTC.

At least ten counts were recorded for this clonotype. V is TRBV6-2 or TRBV6-3 and J is TRBJ1-5; D ambiguous. Germline V gives CDR1 MNHEY, CDR2 SVGEGT. This CDR3 comprises 14 residues. Trimming took off 2 bases at V and 6 bases at J, with 11 bases between the two ends. In nucleotides, the CDR3 is TGTGCCAGCAGTTACGATGGGATCGGTCAGCCCCAGCATTTT. Its translation: CASSYDGIGQPQHF.

This chain connects TRBV4-3 to TRBJ1-1; no firm D call. CDR3 size: 16 residues. Trimming removed 4 bases at V and 5 bases at J, with 20 bases between. CDR1 and CDR2 from the germline V gene are LGHNA and YSLEER. The CDR3 sequence: CASSPKWPSLGTEAFF. The CDR3 nucleotides are TGCGCCAGCAGCCCCAAGTGGCCAAGCCTGGGAACTGAAGCTTTCTTT.

This clonotype turned up a few times. The rearrangement links TRBV5-6 to TRBJ2-7; TRBD1 is a possible D gene (5 bases). V was pared by 2 bases and J by 0 bases, with 9 bases between. The CDR3 is made up of 14 amino acids. CDR1 is SGHDT and CDR2 is YYEEEE in the germline V gene. The CDR3 region is CASSLVQDSYEQYF. CDR3 DNA: TGTGCCAGCAGCTTAGTACAGGACTCCTACGAGCAGTACTTC. The whole variable domain, remainder taken from reference TRBV5-6 and TRBJ2-7, is DAGVTQSPTHLIKTRGQQVTLRCSPKSGHDTVSWYQQALGQGPQFIFQYYEEEERQRGNFPDRFSGHQFPNYSSELNVNALLLGDSALYLCASSLVQDSYEQYFGPGTRLTVT.

This clonotype was observed a handful of times. This rearrangement joins TRBV25-1 to TRBJ2-7; 9 bases align to TRBD1. J was trimmed by 4 bases and V by 0 bases; bases with no gene match: 7. From germline, CDR1 is MGHDK and CDR2 SYGVNS. The CDR3 sequence is 16 residues long. Written as DNA, the CDR3 is TGTGCCAGCAGTGAATACGGGGACAGGGTAGGTTACGAGCAGTACTTC. Translated: CASSEYGDRVGYEQYF.

This clonotype has a count of ten or more. The chain joins TRBV28 to TRBJ2-4; 9 bases match TRBD2. V lost 5 bases, J lost 1 base, and 15 bases stayed unmatched. Looked up from germline, CDR1 is MDHEN and CDR2 is SYDVKM. This CDR3 region has 19 residues. The CDR3 sequence is CASSTSAPVSGRAKNIQYF. In nucleotides, the CDR3 is TGTGCCAGCAGTACCAGTGCCCCTGTAAGCGGGAGGGCCAAAAACATTCAGTACTTC.

This clonotype was observed at least ten times. The chain joins TRBV18 to TRBJ1-1; D gene ambiguous. Germline CDR1 KGHSH, CDR2 LQKENI. The CDR3 runs to 14 residues. V lost 3 bases and J 1 base, leaving 9 bases between the germline ends. The CDR3 region is CASSPLGKNTEAFF. The CDR3 DNA reads as TGTGCCAGCTCACCCCTGGGGAAGAACACTGAAGCTTTCTTT.

The table lists this clonotype with many counts. The rearrangement uses TRBV7-2 and TRBJ2-5; TRBD2 matches 8 bases. Per germline, CDR1 SGHTA and CDR2 FQGNSA. Trimming at V came to 1 base and at J to 5 bases, leaving 6 bases not matched to a gene. The CDR3 covers 15 residues. Here the CDR3 reads CASSLGGGLGETQYF. In nucleotides, the CDR3 is TGTGCCAGCAGCTTAGGCGGGGGGCTAGGGGAGACCCAGTACTTC.

This clonotype was counted only a few times. The chain recombines TRBV5-4 with TRBJ2-2; 11 bases agree with TRBD1. Losses at the gene ends were 0 bases for V and 5 bases for J; bases not matched to a gene: 12. Germline loops: CDR1 SGHNT, CDR2 YYREEE (reference sequence). The CDR3 totals 19 residues. CDR3 in amino acids: CASSLAKGQGVGSTGELFF. The CDR3 nucleotides are TGTGCCAGCAGCTTGGCCAAGGGACAGGGGGTAGGCAGTACCGGGGAGCTGTTTTTT.

This chain connects TRBV20-1 to TRBJ2-1; no reliable D call. The CDR3 totals 15 residues. The germline CDR1 and CDR2 sequences are DFQATT and SNEGSKA (reference sequence). V shed 1 base and J shed 2 bases, with 12 bases lying between them. CDR3 protein: CSARAVYGAYNEQFF. The CDR3 coding sequence is TGCAGTGCTAGAGCGGTCTACGGAGCCTACAATGAGCAGTTCTTC.

This clonotype was counted ten times or more. V is TRBV30 and J is TRBJ2-7; 9 bases agree with TRBD1. The CDR3 contains 14 residues. Trimming at V came to 0 bases and at J to 3 bases, leaving 3 bases not matched to a gene. Germline CDR1 is GTSNPN and CDR2 is SVGIG (reference sequence). The CDR3 DNA is TGTGCCTGGAGTGTTGGGACAGGGAACTACGAGCAGTACTTC. Its protein is CAWSVGTGNYEQYF.

At least ten counts were recorded for this clonotype. The V gene is TRBV7-3, the J gene TRBJ2-3; tentatively, D is TRBD2 (5 bases). The CDR3 has 13 residues. Germline CDR1 is SGHTA and CDR2 is FQGTGA. The V and J ends lost 1 base and 6 bases respectively, with 8 bases between them. Here the CDR3 reads CASSLIASDTQYF. As DNA, the CDR3 is TGTGCCAGCAGCTTAATCGCTAGCGATACGCAGTATTTT.

The chain carries TRBV4-2 and TRBJ1-4, with 9 bases aligning to TRBD1. In germline, CDR1 is LGHNA, CDR2 YNFKEQ. Unmatched junction bases numbered 10, after V lost 4 bases and J lost 7 bases. This CDR3 comprises 16 residues. CDR3 in DNA: TGTGCCAGCAGCCTCCAGGGACCGGACAGGGGTGAAAAACTGTTTTTT. This translates into CASSLQGPDRGEKLFF.

This clonotype was counted ten times or more. The rearrangement joins TRBV7-9 to TRBJ2-1; 10 bases are shared with TRBD1. CDR3 size: 13 residues. V lost 5 bases and J lost 10; bases outside the gene matches: 5. Germline CDR1 is SEHNR and CDR2 is FQNEAQ (reference sequence). The CDR3 sequence is CASSLGQGQEQFF. As DNA, the CDR3 is TGTGCCAGCAGCCTGGGACAGGGGCAAGAGCAGTTCTTC.

Note on this clonotype: Germline is not matched at one junction end, which may reflect a read error. This chain uses TRBV11-2 with TRBJ2-7, with TRBD1 matching over 8 bases. Germline V gene data show CDR1 as SGHAT and CDR2 as FQNNGV. The CDR3 contains 14 residues. CDR3 coding DNA: TGTACCAGCAGCTTAACAGGGGGAGGATACGAGCAGTACTTC. This codes for CTSSLTGGGYEQYF.

At least ten counts were recorded for this clonotype. The J gene is TRBJ1-1, the V gene TRBV15; D remains unclear. The CDR3 spans 16 residues. Germline V CDR1 and CDR2: LNHNV, YYDKDF (reference sequence). V was shortened by 0 bases and J by 0 bases, with 11 bases between the two germline ends. The CDR3 coding sequence is TGTGCCACCAGCAGAGATTGGGGTAGAATGAACACTGAAGCTTTCTTT. It encodes CATSRDWGRMNTEAFF.

The V gene is TRBV4-3, the J gene TRBJ2-2; D ambiguous. V lost 3 bases and J 5 bases, leaving 25 bases between the germline ends. The CDR3 sequence is 19 residues long. CDR1 is LGHNA, CDR2 YSLEER, per germline. CDR3: CASSHATWLGITNTGELFF. CDR3 DNA sequence: TGCGCCAGCAGCCACGCCACCTGGCTCGGCATTACCAATACCGGGGAGCTGTTTTTT.

Many counts were recorded for this clonotype. The chain carries TRBV11-2 and TRBJ1-2, with D tentatively TRBD1 (5 bases). Germline V gene lookup returns CDR1 SGHAT and CDR2 FQNNGV. V was pared by 0 bases and J by 7 bases, with 12 bases between. The CDR3 consists of 14 residues. This CDR3 reads CASSLDWPGSGYTF. The CDR3 nucleotides read TGTGCCAGCAGCTTAGATTGGCCAGGGAGTGGCTACACCTTC.